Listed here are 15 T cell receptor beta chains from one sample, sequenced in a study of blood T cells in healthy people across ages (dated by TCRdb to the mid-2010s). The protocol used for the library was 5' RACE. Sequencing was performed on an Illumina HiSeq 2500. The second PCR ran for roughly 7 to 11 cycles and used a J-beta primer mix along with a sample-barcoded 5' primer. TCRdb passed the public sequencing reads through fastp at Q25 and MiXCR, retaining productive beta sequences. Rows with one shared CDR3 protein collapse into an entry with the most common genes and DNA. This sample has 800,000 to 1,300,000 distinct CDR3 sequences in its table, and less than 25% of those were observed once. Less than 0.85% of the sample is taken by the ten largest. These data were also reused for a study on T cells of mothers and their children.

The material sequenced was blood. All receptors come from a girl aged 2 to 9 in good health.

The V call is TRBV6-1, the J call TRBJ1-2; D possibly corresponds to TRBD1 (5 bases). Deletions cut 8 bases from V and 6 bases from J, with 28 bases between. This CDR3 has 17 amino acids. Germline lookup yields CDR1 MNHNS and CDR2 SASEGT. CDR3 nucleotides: TGTGCCAGCCACCGACCCGGGGCCCTAAATTACCGAAATGGCTACACCTTC. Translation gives CASHRPGALNYRNGYTF.

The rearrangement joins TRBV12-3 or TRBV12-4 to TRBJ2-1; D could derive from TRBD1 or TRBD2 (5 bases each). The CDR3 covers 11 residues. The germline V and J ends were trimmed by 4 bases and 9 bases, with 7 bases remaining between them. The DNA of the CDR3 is TGTGCCAGCAGTTATGGGACTGAGCAGTTCTTC. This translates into CASSYGTEQFF.

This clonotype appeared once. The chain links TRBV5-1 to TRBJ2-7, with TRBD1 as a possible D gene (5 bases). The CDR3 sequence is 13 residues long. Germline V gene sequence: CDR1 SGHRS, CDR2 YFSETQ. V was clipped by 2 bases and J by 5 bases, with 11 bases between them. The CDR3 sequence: CASSFQGEHEQYF. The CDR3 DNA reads TGCGCCAGCAGCTTTCAGGGTGAGCACGAGCAGTACTTC.

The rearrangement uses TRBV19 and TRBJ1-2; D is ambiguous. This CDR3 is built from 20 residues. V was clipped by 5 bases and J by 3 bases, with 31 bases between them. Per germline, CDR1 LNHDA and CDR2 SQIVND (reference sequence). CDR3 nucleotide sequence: TGTGCCAGTAGTGAGCCGCGGATATCGGAGGCGCCCGTCGGCTACTATGGCTACACCTTC. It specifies CASSEPRISEAPVGYYGYTF.

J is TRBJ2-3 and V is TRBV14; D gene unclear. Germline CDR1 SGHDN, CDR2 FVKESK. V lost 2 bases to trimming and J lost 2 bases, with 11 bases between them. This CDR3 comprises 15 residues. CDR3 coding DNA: TGTGCCAGCAGCCAAAGAGGTGTGTTCACAGATACGCAGTATTTT. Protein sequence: CASSQRGVFTDTQYF.

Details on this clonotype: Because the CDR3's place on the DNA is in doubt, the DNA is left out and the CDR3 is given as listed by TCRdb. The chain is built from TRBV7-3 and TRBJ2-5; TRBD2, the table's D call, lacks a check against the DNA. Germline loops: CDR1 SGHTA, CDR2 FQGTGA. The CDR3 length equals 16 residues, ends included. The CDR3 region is CASSSSRGELQETQYF.

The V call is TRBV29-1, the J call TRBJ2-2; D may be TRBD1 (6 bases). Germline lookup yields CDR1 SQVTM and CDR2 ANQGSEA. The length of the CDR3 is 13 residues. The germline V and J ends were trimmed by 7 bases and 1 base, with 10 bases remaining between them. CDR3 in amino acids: CSGETGNTGELFF. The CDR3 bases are TGCAGCGGAGAGACAGGGAACACCGGGGAGCTGTTTTTT.

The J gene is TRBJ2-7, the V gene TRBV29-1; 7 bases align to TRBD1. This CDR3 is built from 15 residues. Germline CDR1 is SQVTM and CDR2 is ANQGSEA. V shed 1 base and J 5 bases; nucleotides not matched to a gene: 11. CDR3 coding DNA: TGCAGCGTTGAAGGGGCTAGACAGGGAAGGAACGAGCAGTACTTC. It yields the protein CSVEGARQGRNEQYF.

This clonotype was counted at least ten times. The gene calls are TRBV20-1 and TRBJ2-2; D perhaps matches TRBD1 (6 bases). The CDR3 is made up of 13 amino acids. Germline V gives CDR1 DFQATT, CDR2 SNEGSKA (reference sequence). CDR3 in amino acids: CSANRVNTGELFF. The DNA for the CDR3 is TGCAGCGCGAACAGGGTAAACACCGGGGAGCTGTTTTTT.

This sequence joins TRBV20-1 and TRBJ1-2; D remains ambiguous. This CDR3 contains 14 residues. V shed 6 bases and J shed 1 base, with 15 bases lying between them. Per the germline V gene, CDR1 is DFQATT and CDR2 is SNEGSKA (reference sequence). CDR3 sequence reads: CSAPRDVDNYGYTF. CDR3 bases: TGCAGTGCCCCTCGCGATGTTGATAACTATGGCTACACCTTC.

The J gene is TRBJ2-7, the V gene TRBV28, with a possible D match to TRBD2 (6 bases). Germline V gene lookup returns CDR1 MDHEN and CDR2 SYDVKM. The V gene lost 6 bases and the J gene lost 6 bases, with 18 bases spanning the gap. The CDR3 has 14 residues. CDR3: CASSSSAGSIEQYF. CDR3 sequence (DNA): TGTGCCAGCAGCTCTAGTGCGGGAAGTATCGAGCAGTACTTC.

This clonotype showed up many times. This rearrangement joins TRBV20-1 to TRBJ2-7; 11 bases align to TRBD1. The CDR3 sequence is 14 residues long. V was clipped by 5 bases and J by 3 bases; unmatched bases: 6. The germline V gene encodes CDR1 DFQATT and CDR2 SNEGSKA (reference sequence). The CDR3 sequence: CSALDRGQLYEQYF. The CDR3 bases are TGCAGTGCTTTGGACAGGGGGCAACTCTACGAGCAGTACTTC.

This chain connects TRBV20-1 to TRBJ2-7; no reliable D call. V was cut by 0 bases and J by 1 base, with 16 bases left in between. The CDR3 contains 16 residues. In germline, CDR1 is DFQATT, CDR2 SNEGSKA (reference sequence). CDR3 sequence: CSARDRSESSSYEQYF. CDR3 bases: TGCAGTGCTAGAGATCGAAGCGAGTCCTCATCCTACGAGCAGTACTTC.

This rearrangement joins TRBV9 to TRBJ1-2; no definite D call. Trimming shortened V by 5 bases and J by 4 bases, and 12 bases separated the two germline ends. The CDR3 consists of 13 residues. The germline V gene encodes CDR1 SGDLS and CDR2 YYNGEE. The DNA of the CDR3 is TGTGCCAGCAGAGCTACAGCTTCCTATGGCTACACCTTC. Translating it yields CASRATASYGYTF.

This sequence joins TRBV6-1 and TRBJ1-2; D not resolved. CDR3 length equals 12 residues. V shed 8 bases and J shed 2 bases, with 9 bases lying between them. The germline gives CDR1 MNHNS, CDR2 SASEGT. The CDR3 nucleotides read TGTGCCAGCGGGGATATAAACTATGGCTACACCTTC. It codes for CASGDINYGYTF.